Below, 4 T cell receptor beta chains from the same sample are listed, as sequenced in a study of Graves' ophthalmopathy and Graves' hyperthyroidism. RNA served as the template for amplifying TCR beta CDR3 regions. An initial RT-PCR round employing HTBI primers preceded a second-round multiplex PCR. TCRdb fed the multiplex PCR reads into MiXCR, producing one record per CDR3 protein. The profile shows almost 750,000 distinct CDR3 sequences, approximately 40% of them singletons. The sequencing input was peripheral blood. These receptors came from an adult man with Graves' ophthalmopathy.

V gene TRBV6-4 combines with J gene TRBJ2-7, with TRBD2 identical over 7 bases. The CDR3 loop spans 16 amino acids. Per germline, CDR1 MRHNA and CDR2 SNTAGT. Trimming took 5 bases from V and 7 from J; bases not matched to a gene: 17. CDR3 in DNA: TGTGCCAGCAGTCCAATTACGGGACTTGAAGCGGGGGAGCAGTACTTC. Its protein product is CASSPITGLEAGEQYF.

This chain joins TRBV7-9 and TRBJ2-3, with D perhaps TRBD1 (5 bases). CDR1 and CDR2 from the germline V gene are SEHNR and FQNEAQ (reference sequence). This CDR3 is built from 14 residues. Trimming cost V 7 bases and J 3 bases, with 14 bases left between them. The CDR3: CASNAPGKTDTQYF. CDR3 DNA sequence: TGTGCCAGCAACGCCCCAGGGAAGACAGATACGCAGTATTTT. Together with reference TRBV7-9 and TRBJ2-3, the CDR3 gives the full variable domain: DTGVSQNPRHKITKRGQNVTFRCDPISEHNRLYWYRQTLGQGPEFLTYFQNEAQLEKSRLLSDRFSAERPKGSFSTLEIQRTEQGDSAMYLCASNAPGKTDTQYFGPGTRLTVL.

Turning to this clonotype: A much larger clone sits a single nucleotide away, making a read error possible. Likely a read error: the CDR3 ends without its conserved phenylalanine or tryptophan. The chain is built from TRBV10-2 and TRBJ2-5; D unresolved. The germline V gene encodes CDR1 WSHSY and CDR2 SAAADI. V was pared by 0 bases and J by 9 bases, with 14 bases between. This CDR3 is built from 14 residues. This chain's CDR3 is CASSESGQNQPQYL. The CDR3 DNA follows: TGCGCCAGCAGTGAGTCAGGGCAAAATCAGCCCCAGTACCTC.

The V gene is TRBV7-9, the J gene TRBJ2-5, with TRBD1 identical over 8 bases. Germline V gene lookup returns CDR1 SEHNR and CDR2 FQNEAQ (reference sequence). The length of the CDR3 is 16 residues. V lost 0 bases to trimming and J lost 5 bases; unmatched junction nucleotides: 8. The CDR3 sequence is CASSLAGTGRGETQYF. CDR3 bases: TGTGCCAGCAGCTTAGCTGGGACAGGAAGAGGGGAGACCCAGTACTTC.